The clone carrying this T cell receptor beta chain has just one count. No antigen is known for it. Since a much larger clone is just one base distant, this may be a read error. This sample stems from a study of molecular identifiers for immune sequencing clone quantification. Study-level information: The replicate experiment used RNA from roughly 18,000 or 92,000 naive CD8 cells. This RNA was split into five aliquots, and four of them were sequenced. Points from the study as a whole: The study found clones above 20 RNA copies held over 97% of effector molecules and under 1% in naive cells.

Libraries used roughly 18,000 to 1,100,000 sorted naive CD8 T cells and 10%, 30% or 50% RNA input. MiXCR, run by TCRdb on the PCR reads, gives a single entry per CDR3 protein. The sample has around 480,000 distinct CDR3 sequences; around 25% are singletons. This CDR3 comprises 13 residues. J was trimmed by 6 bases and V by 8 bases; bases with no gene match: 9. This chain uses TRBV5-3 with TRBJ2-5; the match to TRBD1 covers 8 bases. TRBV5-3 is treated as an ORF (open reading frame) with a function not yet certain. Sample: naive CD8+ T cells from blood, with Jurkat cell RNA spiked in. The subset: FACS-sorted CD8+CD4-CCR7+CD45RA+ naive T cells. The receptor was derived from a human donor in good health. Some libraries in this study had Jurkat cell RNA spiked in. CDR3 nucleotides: TGTGCCAGCAGCCTGGACAGGGTTAAGACCCAGTACTTC. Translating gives CASSLDRVKTQYF.